These 20 T cell receptor beta chains were all obtained from the same sample, sequenced in a study of T cells in Graves' hyperthyroidism and ophthalmopathy (dated by TCRdb to the late 2010s). To prepare the library, multiplex PCR was applied. The sample was run on an Illumina HiSeq 2000. TCR beta CDR3 regions were amplified from RNA transcripts. For the first round of RT-PCR on the TCR CDR3, the HTBI primer set was used together with the Qiagen OneStep RT-PCR kit. TCRdb applied fastp at Q25 and MiXCR to the public reads, then kept only in-frame beta chains. Identical CDR3 proteins give one entry, which carries the most common genes and DNA. This sample lists hundreds of thousands of distinct CDR3 sequences; approximately 36% were detected once. The top ten clones comprise approximately 31% of the sample. The sequenced material came from blood. The receptors here all came from a middle-aged woman with Graves' hyperthyroidism.

This chain uses TRBV28 with TRBJ1-2; tentative D call: TRBD1 (5 bases). V shed 6 bases and J shed 7 bases, with 21 bases lying between them. The CDR3 is made up of 15 amino acids. CDR1 is MDHEN, CDR2 SYDVKM, per germline. Here the CDR3 DNA reads TGTGCCAGCAGCGCTGGGACGAGGGGCTACGGTGGCTACACCTTC. This sequence encodes CASSAGTRGYGGYTF.

In its sample, this clonotype was seen a few times. The rearrangement links TRBV7-2 to TRBJ1-3, with D perhaps TRBD1 (5 bases). This CDR3 is built from 17 residues. CDR1 SGHTA and CDR2 FQGNSA come from the germline V gene. V lost 5 bases and J 0 bases, leaving 17 bases between the germline ends. The CDR3 loop reads CASSRTGVGSSGNTIYF. DNA of the CDR3: TGTGCCAGCAGCAGAACAGGAGTCGGAAGCTCTGGAAACACCATATATTTT.

This clonotype has ten or more counts. The V and J genes are TRBV20-1 and TRBJ1-2; D might be TRBD1 (6 bases). The CDR3 is made up of 16 amino acids. The germline gives CDR1 DFQATT, CDR2 SNEGSKA (reference sequence). V gave up 3 bases and J gave up 5 bases, with 22 bases separating them. CDR3 loop: CSASPTAPQGRYGYTF. CDR3 nucleotides: TGCAGTGCTAGTCCTACCGCCCCCCAGGGGAGGTATGGCTACACCTTC.

This clonotype was seen ten or more times. One end of the junction fails to match germline, which may point to a read error. The CDR3: CASSSPLGEQYF. The CDR3 DNA reads as TGTGCCAGCAGCTCCCCACTAGGAGAGCAGTATTTC. V usage is TRBV7-6 and J usage is TRBJ2-7; weak D call: TRBD2 (5 bases). The germline CDR1 and CDR2 sequences are SGHVS and FNYEAQ. The CDR3 covers 12 residues.

This rearrangement joins TRBV6-2 or TRBV6-3 to TRBJ1-1, with 7 bases identical to TRBD1. The trim removed 6 bases at V and 6 bases at J, leaving 10 bases unmatched. The germline V gene has CDR1 MNHEY and CDR2 SVGEGT. CDR3 length equals 14 residues. For the CDR3, the DNA is TGTGCCAGCAGCCTTTACGCGGGACAGTCTGAAGCTTTCTTT. Its protein is CASSLYAGQSEAFF.

This clonotype was detected many times. This chain connects TRBV10-3 to TRBJ2-2; 9 nucleotides match TRBD1. The CDR3 has 15 residues. Germline V gene data show CDR1 as ENHRY and CDR2 as SYGVKD. With 6 bases clipped from V and 0 bases from J, the junction kept 2 bases outside the gene matches. CDR3 coding DNA: TGTGCCATCAGACGACAGGGGGCGAACACCGGGGAGCTGTTTTTT. This translates into CAIRRQGANTGELFF.

With regard to this clonotype: This CDR3 is missing its conserved last phenylalanine or tryptophan, likely due to a read error. No DNA is shown, since the ends of the CDR3 on it are uncertain; the CDR3 is the one TCRdb lists. Here the CDR3 reads CASSLGRQAG. The chain links TRBV7-8 to TRBJ1-2. Germline CDR1 reads SGHVS; CDR2 reads FQNEAQ. The CDR3 extends over 10 residues, inclusive of both ends.

The chain recombines TRBV9 with TRBJ2-7; unclear D gene. The end of the DNA aligns better with TRBJ2-1, so the J call may be wrong. Germline V gene sequence: CDR1 SGDLS, CDR2 YYNGEE. The CDR3 runs to 12 residues. CDR3 amino acids: CASSESYNEQFF. In DNA, the CDR3 is TGTGCCAGCAGCGAGTCCTACAATGAGCAGTTCTTC.

This clonotype was counted many times. The rearrangement links TRBV12-3 or TRBV12-4 to TRBJ1-5; no clear D gene. The CDR3 sequence is 13 residues long. The V end was cut by 3 bases, the J end by 1 base, with 4 bases between. The CDR3 is CASSFHSNQPQHF. As DNA, the CDR3 is TGTGCCAGCAGTTTTCACAGCAATCAGCCCCAGCATTTT.

This chain connects TRBV7-9 to TRBJ1-2; the D is unclear. Germline CDR1 and CDR2: SEHNR and FQNEAQ (reference sequence). Between the trimmed V and J ends, which lost 5 bases and 8 bases, there was a span of 15 bases. The CDR3 length is 13 residues. CDR3 nucleotide sequence: TGTGCCAGCAGCCTGAAATCCGGAGCGGGCTACACCTTC. Residues: CASSLKSGAGYTF.

This clonotype occurred many times. The chain recombines TRBV20-1 with TRBJ1-5; the match to TRBD1 covers 9 bases. The CDR3 spans 13 residues. The V gene end was trimmed by 6 bases and the J gene end by 7 bases; junction bases not matched to a gene: 7. In germline, CDR1 is DFQATT, CDR2 SNEGSKA (reference sequence). CDR3 DNA sequence: TGCAGTGCCACAGGGGGCAGCGGGCAGCCCCAGCATTTT. This codes for CSATGGSGQPQHF.

The chain joins TRBV7-3 to TRBJ1-5; D is uncertain. The CDR3 totals 13 residues. The germline gives CDR1 SGHTA, CDR2 FQGTGA. V lost 5 bases and J 6 bases, leaving 11 bases between the germline ends. The CDR3 bases are TGTGCCAGCAGCAAAGACCGATTTCAGCCCCAGCATTTT. Its protein product is CASSKDRFQPQHF.

Concerning this clonotype: One base away lies a much larger clone, so this may be a sequencing read error. The chain recombines TRBV29-1 with TRBJ1-1; tentative D call: TRBD1 (5 bases). CDR3 length: 13 residues. Germline V gene data show CDR1 as SQVTM and CDR2 as ANQGSEA. Trimming removed 6 bases from V and 6 bases from J, with 17 bases in between. The CDR3 spells CSVFAFGAAEAFF. CDR3 in DNA: TGCAGCGTATTCGCGTTCGGGGCCGCTGAAGCTTTCTTT.

The CDR3 coding sequence is TGTGCCAGCAGCTTGCGGCGGTCCTACGAGCAGTACTTC. This sequence encodes CASSLRRSYEQYF. The rearrangement joins TRBV7-2 to TRBJ2-7; D remains ambiguous. V dropped 3 bases and J dropped 1 base, with 7 bases sitting between them. CDR1 and CDR2 from the germline V gene are SGHTA and FQGNSA. CDR3 length: 13 amino acids.

This clonotype was seen a handful of times. The chain recombines TRBV7-9 with TRBJ1-6, with a possible D match to TRBD1 (5 bases). V gave up 5 bases and J gave up 10 bases, with 9 bases separating them. The CDR3 spans 12 residues. The V gene's germline CDR1 is SEHNR and CDR2 FQNEAQ (reference sequence). The CDR3 sequence: CASSGGRSPLHF. CDR3 sequence (DNA): TGTGCCAGCAGCGGGGGGAGATCACCCCTCCACTTT.

This chain connects TRBV19 to TRBJ1-5; 7 bases are a match to TRBD1. This CDR3 region has 15 residues. Germline trimming cut 6 bases from V and 5 bases from J; bases unmatched to any gene: 10. CDR1 is LNHDA and CDR2 is SQIVND in the germline V gene (reference sequence). In nucleotides, the CDR3 is TGTGCCAGTAGGGGGACAGCCAGAACCCATCAGCCCCAGCATTTT. This encodes CASRGTARTHQPQHF.

The chain links TRBV20-1 to TRBJ2-5; D possibly corresponds to TRBD1 (5 bases). Trimming stripped 5 bases from V and 6 bases from J, with 16 bases between. Per the germline V gene, CDR1 is DFQATT and CDR2 is SNEGSKA (reference sequence). The CDR3 sequence is 13 residues long. The CDR3 loop is CSALQEPLKTQYF. CDR3 sequence (DNA): TGCAGTGCTTTACAGGAACCCCTAAAGACCCAGTACTTC.

The count of this clonotype is one. The V gene is TRBV4-3, the J gene TRBJ1-2, with 9 bases matching TRBD1. Germline V lookup: CDR1 LGHNA, CDR2 YSLEER. This CDR3 contains 15 residues. V trimming: 6 bases; J trimming: 7 bases; junction bases outside the gene matches: 12. The CDR3: CASRAGGQGVSGYTF. CDR3 bases: TGCGCCAGCAGGGCGGGGGGACAGGGAGTGAGTGGCTACACCTTC.

V gene TRBV7-2 combines with J gene TRBJ2-1; TRBD1 might be the D (6 bases). With 5 bases removed from V and 3 bases from J, the gap between germline ends came to 17 bases. The CDR3 covers 16 residues. Per germline, CDR1 SGHTA and CDR2 FQGNSA. As DNA, the CDR3 is TGTGCCAGCAGCCGGTTTGGGGGCATCGACTACAATGAGCAGTTCTTC. Protein sequence: CASSRFGGIDYNEQFF.

This clonotype occurred a few times. The rearrangement uses TRBV12-3 or TRBV12-4 and TRBJ1-4, with D tentatively TRBD1 (5 bases). V gave up 3 bases and J gave up 2 bases, with 16 bases separating them. The length of the CDR3 is 17 residues. The CDR3 DNA is TGTGCCAGCAGTTTGTATTTGGGGCGCGGGACTAATGAAAAACTGTTTTTT. It specifies CASSLYLGRGTNEKLFF.